The subject of this entry is one T cell receptor beta chain. Recovery among Cohort 3 donors was established by two negative PCRs, clearance, or symptom resolution. The data stem from a study of blood T cell repertoires in COVID-19. Study summary: The United States, Italy and Spain provided the acute and convalescent COVID-19 samples. Sources were T cells, B-cell-depleted T cells, or PBMCs; the material itself was cDNA or gDNA.

Original methodology: Estimated nucleated cell counts came from reference gene primer amplification. TCRdb's copy holds only in-frame clones and misses some; the assay was immunoSEQ multiplex PCR. V and J calls and clone size are as listed in that table; D and trimming were resolved from the DNA. The sample holds approximately 170,000 clones; over 65% are singletons and the top ten take about 4.4%. Trimming shortened V by 7 bases and J by 0 bases, and 19 bases separated the two germline ends. The CDR3 runs to 18 residues. Germline V gives CDR1 LNHDA, CDR2 SQIVND (reference sequence). This TCR derives from a woman aged 45-65 years who had recovered from COVID-19. This chain links TRBV19 with TRBJ1-6; D uncertain. What was sequenced was PBMCs or T cells enriched from blood (not recorded which). For the CDR3, the DNA is TGTGCCAGTACCCCCCAGGTTCAGTCAAGCTCCTATAATTCACCCCTCCACTTT. Residues: CASTPQVQSSSYNSPLHF.